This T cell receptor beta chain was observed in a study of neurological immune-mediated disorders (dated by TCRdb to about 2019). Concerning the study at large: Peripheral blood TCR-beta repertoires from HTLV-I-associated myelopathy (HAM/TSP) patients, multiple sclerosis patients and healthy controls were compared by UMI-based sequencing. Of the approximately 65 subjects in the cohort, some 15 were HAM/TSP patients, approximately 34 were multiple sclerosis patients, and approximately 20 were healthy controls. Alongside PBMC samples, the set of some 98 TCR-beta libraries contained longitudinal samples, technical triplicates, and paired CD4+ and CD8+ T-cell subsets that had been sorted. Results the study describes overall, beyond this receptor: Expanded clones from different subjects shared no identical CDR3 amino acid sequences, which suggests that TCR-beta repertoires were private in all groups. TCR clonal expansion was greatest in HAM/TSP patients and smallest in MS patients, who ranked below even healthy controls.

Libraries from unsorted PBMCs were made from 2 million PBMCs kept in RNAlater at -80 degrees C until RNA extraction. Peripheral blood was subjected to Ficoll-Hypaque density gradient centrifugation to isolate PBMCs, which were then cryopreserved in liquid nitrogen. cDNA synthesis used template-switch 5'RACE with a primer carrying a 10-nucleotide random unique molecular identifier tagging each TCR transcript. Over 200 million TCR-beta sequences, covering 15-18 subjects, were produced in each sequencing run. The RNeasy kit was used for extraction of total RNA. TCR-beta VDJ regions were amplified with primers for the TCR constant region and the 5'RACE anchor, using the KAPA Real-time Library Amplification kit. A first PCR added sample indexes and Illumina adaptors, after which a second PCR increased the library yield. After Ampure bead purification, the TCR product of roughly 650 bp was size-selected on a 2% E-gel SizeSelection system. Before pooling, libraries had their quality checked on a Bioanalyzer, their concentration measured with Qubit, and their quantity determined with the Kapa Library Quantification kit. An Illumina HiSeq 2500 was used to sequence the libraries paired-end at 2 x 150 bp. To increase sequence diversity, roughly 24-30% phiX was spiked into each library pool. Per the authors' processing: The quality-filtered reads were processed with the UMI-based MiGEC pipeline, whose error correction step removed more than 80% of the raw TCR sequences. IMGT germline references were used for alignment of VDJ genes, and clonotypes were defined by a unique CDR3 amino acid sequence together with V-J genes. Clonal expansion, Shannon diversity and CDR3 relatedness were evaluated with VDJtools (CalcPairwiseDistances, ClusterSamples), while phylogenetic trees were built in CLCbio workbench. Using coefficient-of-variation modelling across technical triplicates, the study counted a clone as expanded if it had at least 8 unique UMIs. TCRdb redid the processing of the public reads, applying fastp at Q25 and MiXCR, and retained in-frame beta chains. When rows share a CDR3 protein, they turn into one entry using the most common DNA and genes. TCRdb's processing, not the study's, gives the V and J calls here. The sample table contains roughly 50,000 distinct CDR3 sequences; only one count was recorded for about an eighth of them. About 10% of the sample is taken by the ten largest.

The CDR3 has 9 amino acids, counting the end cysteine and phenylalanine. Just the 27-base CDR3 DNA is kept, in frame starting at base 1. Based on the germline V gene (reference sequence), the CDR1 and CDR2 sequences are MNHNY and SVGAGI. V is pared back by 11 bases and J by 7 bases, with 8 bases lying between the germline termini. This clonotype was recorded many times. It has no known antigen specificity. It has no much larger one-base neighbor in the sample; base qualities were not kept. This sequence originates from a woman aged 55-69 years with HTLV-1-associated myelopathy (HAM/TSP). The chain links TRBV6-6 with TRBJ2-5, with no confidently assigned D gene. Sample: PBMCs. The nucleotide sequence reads TGTGCCCCTCCAGGGACCCAGTACTTC. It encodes CAPPGTQYF.